This TCR beta chain is drawn from a study of CD8+CD57+ T cells in acquired aplastic anemia. Per the germline V gene, CDR1 is DFQATT and CDR2 is SNEGSKA (reference sequence). CDR3 length equals 13 residues. V was shortened by 0 bases and J by 0 bases, with 6 bases between the two germline ends. This clonotype was found many times. Its specificity is not known. The TCR beta profiling, which covered VDJ combination and CDR3 sequence, was carried out using genomic DNA as the template. TCRdb analysed the reads with MiXCR anew, one entry per CDR3 protein. The sample includes around 200,000 distinct CDR3 sequences, 60% to 65% of them seen just once. Study-level findings and limits: Patients and controls shared over 25 CD8+ CDR3 sequences, which appeared highly expressed in patients and within their immunodominant clones.

The sequence derives from a human donor in good health. The sample consisted of sorted CD4+, CD8+, or CD8+CD57+ T cells (not recorded which) from PBMCs. The genes are TRBV20-1 and TRBJ2-7; D unresolved. CDR3 coding DNA: TGCAGTGCTAGAGACGACACCTCCTACGAGCAGTACTTC. Its protein product is CSARDDTSYEQYF.